This is a list of T cell receptor beta chains from one sample in a study of shared clonotypes between healthy human individuals. The assay was immunoSEQ multiplex PCR, and TCRdb's table has in-frame clones only and misses some. Seen here are about half a million clones, about four fifths observed once, and the top ten hold approximately 13%. Sequenced sample: PBMCs. Receptors originate from a woman in her thirties or forties in good health. Some clones in this sample may be carry-over from other donors' samples. CDR3s include the opening cysteine and the closing phenylalanine or tryptophan. D genes are given only for firm matches. For some rows the clone size is stated as once, few or many, or as a class when expanded; others skip it.

d_gene	v_gene	j_gene	abundance	CDR3aa	CDR3nt
TRBD2	TRBV5-4	TRBJ2-5	few	CASSTRLAGGETQYF	TGTGCCAGCAGCACCCGACTAGCGGGAGGGGAGACCCAGTACTTC
TRBD1	TRBV18	TRBJ1-1	NA	CASSPRTGGTEAFF	TGTGCCAGCTCACCGAGAACAGGGGGCACTGAAGCTTTCTTT
NA	TRBV30	TRBJ2-1	NA	CAWKPNLERNNEQFF	TGTGCCTGGAAACCAAACCTAGAGCGTAACAATGAGCAGTTCTTC
NA	TRBV6-6	TRBJ1-4	NA	CASSPRGVNEKLFF	TGTGCCAGCTCCCCCCGAGGGGTTAATGAAAAACTGTTTTTT
NA	TRBV2	TRBJ1-5	few	CASSDQQIQPQHF	TGTGCCAGCAGTGATCAACAGATTCAGCCCCAGCATTTT
TRBD1	TRBV30	TRBJ1-5	NA	CAWSKDRRNQPQHF	TGTGCCTGGAGTAAGGACAGGAGGAATCAGCCCCAGCATTTT
TRBD1	TRBV7-8	TRBJ2-3	NA	CASSLDRGTDTQYF	TGTGCCAGCAGCTTAGACAGGGGGACAGATACGCAGTATTTT
TRBD2	TRBV2	TRBJ2-7	NA	CASSEGVIAGVHYEQYF	TGTGCCAGCAGTGAGGGGGTTATCGCGGGGGTCCACTACGAGCAGTACTTC
NA	TRBV28	TRBJ2-7	NA	CASSSRTRTYEQYF	TGTGCCAGCAGTTCCCGGACGAGAACCTACGAGCAGTACTTC
TRBD2	TRBV19	TRBJ2-2	NA	CASRGGRAVELFF	TGTGCCAGTAGAGGCGGGAGGGCCGTGGAGCTGTTTTTT
NA	TRBV6-1	TRBJ1-4	NA	CVSSVGTENEKLFF	TGTGTCAGCAGTGTCGGGACGGAGAATGAAAAACTGTTTTTT
TRBD1	TRBV16	TRBJ1-5	NA	CASSQLGQGNQPQHF	TGTGCCAGCAGCCAGCTAGGACAGGGGAATCAGCCCCAGCATTTT
TRBD1	TRBV10-3	TRBJ2-5	NA	CAISESGQGAGGETQYF	TGTGCCATCAGTGAGTCGGGACAGGGGGCCGGTGGTGAGACCCAGTACTTC
TRBD2	TRBV28	TRBJ2-1	NA	CATLSLAGFNREQFF	TGTGCCACCCTTTCACTAGCGGGATTTAATCGGGAGCAGTTCTTC
NA	TRBV15	TRBJ2-3	NA	CATSRARDSTDTQYF	TGTGCCACCAGCAGAGCCCGGGACAGCACAGATACGCAGTATTTT
TRBD1	TRBV9	TRBJ1-5	NA	CASSAGQYNQPQHF	TGTGCCAGCAGCGCGGGACAGTACAATCAGCCCCAGCATTTT
NA	TRBV5-6	TRBJ1-3	NA	CASRSRGNSGNTIYF	TGTGCCAGCAGGTCTAGGGGGAACTCTGGAAACACCATATATTTT
NA	TRBV7-7	TRBJ2-2	NA	CASSFSREITGELFF	TGTGCTAGCAGCTTTAGTCGGGAGATCACCGGGGAGCTGTTTTTT
TRBD2	TRBV7-8	TRBJ2-1	NA	CASSFAGGRSNEQFF	TGTGCCAGCAGCTTTGCGGGAGGACGGAGCAATGAGCAGTTCTTC